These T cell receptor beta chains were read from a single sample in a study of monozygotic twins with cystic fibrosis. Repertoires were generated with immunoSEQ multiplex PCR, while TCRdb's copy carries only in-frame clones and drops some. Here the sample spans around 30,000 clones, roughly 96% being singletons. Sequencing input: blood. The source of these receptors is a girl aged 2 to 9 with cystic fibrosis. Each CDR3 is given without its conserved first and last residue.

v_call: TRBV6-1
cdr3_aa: ASSESGFYGYT

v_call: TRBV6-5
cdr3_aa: ASSTGVRETQY

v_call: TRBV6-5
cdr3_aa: ASSTGLHGPGQY

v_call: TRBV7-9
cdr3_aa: ASTPKGVDEQF

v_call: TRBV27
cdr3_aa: ASSGTRKYNEQF

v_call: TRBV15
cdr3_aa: ATSSGDRGTDTQY

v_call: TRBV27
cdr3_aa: ASSLFRGVTGELF

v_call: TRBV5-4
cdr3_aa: ASSFGGSGNQPQH

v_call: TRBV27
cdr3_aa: ASSFDRTSTDTQY

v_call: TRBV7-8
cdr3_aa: ASSLSSTGDNQETQY

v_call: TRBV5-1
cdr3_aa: ASSLVGTFYEQY

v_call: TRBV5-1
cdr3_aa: ASSLLGQRNQPQH

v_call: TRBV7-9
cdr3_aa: ASSFLAPYNEQF

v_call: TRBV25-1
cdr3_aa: ASSDMLASRYEQY

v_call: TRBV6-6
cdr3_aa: ASSEGALGNQPQH

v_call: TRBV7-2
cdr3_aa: ASSLASSSYEQY

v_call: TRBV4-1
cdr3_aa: ASSQGGMYEQY

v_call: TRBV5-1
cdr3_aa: ASSLDTGAGTEAF

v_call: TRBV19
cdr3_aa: ASSIIVGGNEQF

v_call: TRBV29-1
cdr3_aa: SVGLPGGSEQF

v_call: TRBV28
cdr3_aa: ASSGGRTVEAF

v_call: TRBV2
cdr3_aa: ASSEWASGTYEQY

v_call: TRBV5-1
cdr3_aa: ASSWRSAYTGELF

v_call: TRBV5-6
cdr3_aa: ASSLGRLAGVRNEQY

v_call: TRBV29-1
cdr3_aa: SVVGDTQY

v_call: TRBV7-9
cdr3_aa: ASSSQERGPTTNEKLF

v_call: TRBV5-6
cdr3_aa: ASSDRGGNQPQH

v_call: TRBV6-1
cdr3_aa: ASSLLAGGREQY

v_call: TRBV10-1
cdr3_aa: ASSDYLAGGTDTQY

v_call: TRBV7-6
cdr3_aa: ASSSVDRTYEQY

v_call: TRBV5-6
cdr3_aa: ASSGRDTYGYT

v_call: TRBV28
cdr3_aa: ASTSTGGSYEQY

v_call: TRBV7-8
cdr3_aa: ASSLGRVVTDTQY

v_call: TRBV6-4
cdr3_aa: ASSDGTASTDTQY

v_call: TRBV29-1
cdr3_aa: SVYGTSLYEQY

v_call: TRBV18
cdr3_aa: ASSSGQGIYYEQY

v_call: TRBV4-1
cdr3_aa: ASSSLRGETQY

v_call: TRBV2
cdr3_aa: ASSDLQGRKSYEQY

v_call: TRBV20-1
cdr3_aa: SARRGPEQY

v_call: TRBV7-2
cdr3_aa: ASSLRTDSYEQY

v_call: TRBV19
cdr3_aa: ASTNRGATNEKLF

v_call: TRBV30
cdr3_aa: AWSRGVNTGELF

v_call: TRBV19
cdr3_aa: ASSPGRSTEAF